This T cell receptor beta chain emerged from a study of shared clonotypes between healthy human individuals. Findings and caveats of the study: The study's rarefaction showed incomplete sorted-subset sequencing despite large depth. It was the non-shared clonotypes that had lower generation probabilities than clonotypes shared by all four donors.

Looked up from germline, CDR1 is SGHNT and CDR2 is YYREEE (reference sequence). This CDR3 has 16 amino acids. After removal of 4 bases from V and 6 bases from J, the junction contained 10 bases not matched to a gene. Every subset's genomic DNA went evenly onto several immunoSEQ plates. TCRdb's copy holds only in-frame clones and misses some; the assay was immunoSEQ multiplex PCR. Of roughly 2,500,000 clones in the sample, 80% to 95% were seen once. Concerning this clone itself: What it recognizes is unknown.

The receptor was isolated from a young man in good health. Some clones in this sample may be carry-over from other donors' samples. Sequenced material: naive CD4+ T cells from PBMCs. Subset reported: CD45RA+ positively selected. The chain couples TRBV5-4 to TRBJ2-2; 9 positions match TRBD2. The CDR3 loop reads CASSPTGGRAAGELFF. As DNA, the CDR3 is TGTGCCAGCAGCCCCACTGGCGGGAGGGCTGCCGGGGAGCTGTTTTTT.